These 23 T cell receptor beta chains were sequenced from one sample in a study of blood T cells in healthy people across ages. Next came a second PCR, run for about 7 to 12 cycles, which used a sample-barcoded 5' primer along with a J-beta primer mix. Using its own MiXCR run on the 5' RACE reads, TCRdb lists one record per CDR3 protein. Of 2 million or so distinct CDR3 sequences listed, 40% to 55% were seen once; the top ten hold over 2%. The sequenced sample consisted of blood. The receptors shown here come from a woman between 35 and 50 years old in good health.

This CDR3 reads CASNQRGQGVYGYTF. As DNA, the CDR3 is TGTGCCAGCAACCAGCGGGGACAGGGGGTCTATGGCTACACCTTC. The chain has TRBV7-9 and TRBJ1-2; 11 nucleotides agree with TRBD1. Germline V gene lookup returns CDR1 SEHNR and CDR2 FQNEAQ (reference sequence). The junction had 8 bases not matched to a gene; V was cut back by 7 bases and J by 4 bases. The length of the CDR3 is 15 residues.

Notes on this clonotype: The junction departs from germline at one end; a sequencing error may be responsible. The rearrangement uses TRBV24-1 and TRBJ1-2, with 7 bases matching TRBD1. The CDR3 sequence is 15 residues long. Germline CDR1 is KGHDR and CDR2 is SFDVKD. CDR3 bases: TGTGCCACCAGTGACCCCGCCGGACAGGTCTATGGCTGCACCTTC. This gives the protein CATSDPAGQVYGCTF.

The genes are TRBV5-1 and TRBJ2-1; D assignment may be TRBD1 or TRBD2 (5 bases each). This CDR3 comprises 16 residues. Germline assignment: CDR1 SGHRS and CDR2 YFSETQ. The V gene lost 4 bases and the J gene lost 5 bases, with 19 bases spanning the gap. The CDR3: CASSPLRGVGHNEQFF. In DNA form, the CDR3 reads TGCGCCAGCAGCCCTCTTAGGGGAGTGGGACACAATGAGCAGTTCTTC.

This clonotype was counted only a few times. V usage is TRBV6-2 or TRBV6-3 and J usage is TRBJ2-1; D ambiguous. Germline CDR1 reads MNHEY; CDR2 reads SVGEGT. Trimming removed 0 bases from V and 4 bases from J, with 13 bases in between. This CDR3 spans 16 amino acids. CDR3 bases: TGTGCCAGCAGTTACTCGAAAGTTCGCGGTTACAATGAGCAGTTCTTC. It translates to CASSYSKVRGYNEQFF.

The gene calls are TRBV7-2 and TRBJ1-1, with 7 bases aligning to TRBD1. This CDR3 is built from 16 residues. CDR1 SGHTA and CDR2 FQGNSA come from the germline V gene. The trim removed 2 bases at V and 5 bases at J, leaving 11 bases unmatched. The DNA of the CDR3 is TGTGCCAGCAGCTTACAGGGGGGCCTCGGGAAAACTGAAGCTTTCTTT. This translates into CASSLQGGLGKTEAFF.

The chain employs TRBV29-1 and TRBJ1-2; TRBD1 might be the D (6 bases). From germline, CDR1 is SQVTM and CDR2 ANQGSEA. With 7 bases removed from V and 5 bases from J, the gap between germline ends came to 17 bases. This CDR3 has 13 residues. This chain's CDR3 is CSASRDIEYGYTF. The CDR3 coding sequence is TGCAGCGCTAGCCGGGACATCGAGTATGGCTACACCTTC.

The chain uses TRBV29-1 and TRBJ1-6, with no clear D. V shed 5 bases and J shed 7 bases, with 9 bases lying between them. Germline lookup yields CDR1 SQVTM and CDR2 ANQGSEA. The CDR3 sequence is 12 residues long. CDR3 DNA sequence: TGCAGCGTTAGACTGGAGAATTCACCCCTCCACTTT. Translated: CSVRLENSPLHF.

CDR3: CSARVRTGRDYGYTF. CDR3 sequence (DNA): TGCAGTGCTAGAGTAAGGACAGGGAGGGACTATGGCTACACCTTC. The genes are TRBV20-1 and TRBJ1-2; 8 bases line up with TRBD1. Germline values: CDR1 DFQATT, CDR2 SNEGSKA (reference sequence). After removal of 1 base from V and 3 bases from J, the junction contained 7 bases not matched to a gene. The CDR3 totals 15 residues.

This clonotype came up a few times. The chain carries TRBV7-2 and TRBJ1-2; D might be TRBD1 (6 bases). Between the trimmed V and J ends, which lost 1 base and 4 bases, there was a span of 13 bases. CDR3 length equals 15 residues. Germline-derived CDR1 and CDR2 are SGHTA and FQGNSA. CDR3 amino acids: CASSLEGRGAYGYTF. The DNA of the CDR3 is TGTGCCAGCAGCTTAGAGGGCAGGGGAGCCTATGGCTACACCTTC.

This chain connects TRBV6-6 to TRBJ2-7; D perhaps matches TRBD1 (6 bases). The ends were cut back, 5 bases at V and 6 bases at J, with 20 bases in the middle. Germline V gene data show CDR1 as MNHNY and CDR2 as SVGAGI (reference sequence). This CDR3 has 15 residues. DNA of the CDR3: TGTGCCAGCAGTAAAAACCAGGGGTCCGGACGCGAGCAGTACTTC. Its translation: CASSKNQGSGREQYF.

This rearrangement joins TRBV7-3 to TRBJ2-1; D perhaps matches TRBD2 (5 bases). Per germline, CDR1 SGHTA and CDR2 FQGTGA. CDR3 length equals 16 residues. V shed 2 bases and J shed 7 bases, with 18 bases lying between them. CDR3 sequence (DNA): TGTGCCAGCAGCTTATTGGGCCTAACGTCGGGGAATGAGCAGTTCTTC. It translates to CASSLLGLTSGNEQFF.

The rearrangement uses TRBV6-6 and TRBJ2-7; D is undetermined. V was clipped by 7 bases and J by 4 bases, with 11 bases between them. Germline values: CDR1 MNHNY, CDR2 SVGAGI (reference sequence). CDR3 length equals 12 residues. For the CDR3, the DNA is TGTGCCAGCACCTTGGACGGATACGAGCAGTACTTC. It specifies CASTLDGYEQYF.

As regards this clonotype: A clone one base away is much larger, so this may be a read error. Here the CDR3 DNA reads TGTGCCTGCAGCCCTCGAGGAAGGCCCTACGAGCAGTACTTC. Protein sequence: CACSPRGRPYEQYF. The chain couples TRBV7-2 to TRBJ2-7, with D uncertain. The CDR3 extends over 14 amino acids. Germline CDR1 and CDR2: SGHTA and FQGNSA.

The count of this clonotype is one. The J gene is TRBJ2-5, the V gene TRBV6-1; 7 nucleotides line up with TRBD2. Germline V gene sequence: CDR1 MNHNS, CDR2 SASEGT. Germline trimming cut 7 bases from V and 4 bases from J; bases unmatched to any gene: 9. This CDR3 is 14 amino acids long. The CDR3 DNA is TGTGCCAGCAACTTAGGGACGGGGGGAGAGACCCAGTACTTC. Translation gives CASNLGTGGETQYF.

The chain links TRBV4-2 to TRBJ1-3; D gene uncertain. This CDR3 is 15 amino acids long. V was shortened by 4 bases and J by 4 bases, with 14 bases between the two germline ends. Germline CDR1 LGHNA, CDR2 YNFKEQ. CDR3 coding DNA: TGTGCCAGCAGCCCCGAGAACAATTCCGGAAACACCATATATTTT. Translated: CASSPENNSGNTIYF.

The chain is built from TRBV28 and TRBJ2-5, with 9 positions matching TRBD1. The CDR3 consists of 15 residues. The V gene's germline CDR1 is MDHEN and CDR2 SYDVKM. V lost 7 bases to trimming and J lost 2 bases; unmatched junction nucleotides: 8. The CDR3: CASNLLDRGQETQYF. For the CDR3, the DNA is TGTGCCAGCAATCTACTGGACAGGGGACAAGAGACCCAGTACTTC.

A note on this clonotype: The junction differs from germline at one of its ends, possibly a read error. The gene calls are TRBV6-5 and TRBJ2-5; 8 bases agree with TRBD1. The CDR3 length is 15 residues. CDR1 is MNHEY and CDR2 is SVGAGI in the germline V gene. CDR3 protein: CANSYLRTGLETQYF. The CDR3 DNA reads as TGTGCCAACAGTTACCTCCGGACAGGGTTAGAGACCCAGTACTTC.

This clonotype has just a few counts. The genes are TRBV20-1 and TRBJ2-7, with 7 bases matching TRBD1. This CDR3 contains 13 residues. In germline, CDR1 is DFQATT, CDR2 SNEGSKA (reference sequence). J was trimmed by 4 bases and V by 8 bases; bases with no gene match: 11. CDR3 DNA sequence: TGCAGTCCAACAGGACAGGTCAAATACGAGCAGTACTTC. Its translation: CSPTGQVKYEQYF.

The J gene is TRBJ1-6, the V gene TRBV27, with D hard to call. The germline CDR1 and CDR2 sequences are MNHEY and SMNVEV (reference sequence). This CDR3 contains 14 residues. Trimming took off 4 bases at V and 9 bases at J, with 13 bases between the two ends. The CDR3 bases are TGTGCCAGCAGTTCCGCGTCTCGGGGTTCACCCCTCCACTTT. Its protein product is CASSSASRGSPLHF.

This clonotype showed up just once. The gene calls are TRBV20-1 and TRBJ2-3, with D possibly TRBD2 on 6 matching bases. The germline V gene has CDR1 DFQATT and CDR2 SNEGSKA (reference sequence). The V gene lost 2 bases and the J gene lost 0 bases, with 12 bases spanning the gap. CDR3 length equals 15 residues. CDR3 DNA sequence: TGCAGTGCTAGACACCGACTAGGAAGCACAGATACGCAGTATTTT. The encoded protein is CSARHRLGSTDTQYF.

The CDR3 protein is CASSYVLAGADIQYF. The DNA for the CDR3 is TGTGCCAGCAGTTACGTGCTAGCGGGGGCGGACATTCAGTACTTC. The V and J genes are TRBV6-2 or TRBV6-3 and TRBJ2-4, with 10 bases that match TRBD2. The CDR3 spans 15 residues. V dropped 2 bases and J dropped 8; count of bases not matched to a gene: 6. CDR1 is MNHEY and CDR2 is SVGEGT in the germline V gene.

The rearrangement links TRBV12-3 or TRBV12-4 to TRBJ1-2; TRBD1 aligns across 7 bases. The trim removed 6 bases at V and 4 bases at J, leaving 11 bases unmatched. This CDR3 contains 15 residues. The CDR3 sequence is CASSSFNRGGYGYTF. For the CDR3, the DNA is TGTGCCAGCAGCTCCTTTAACAGGGGCGGCTATGGCTACACCTTC.

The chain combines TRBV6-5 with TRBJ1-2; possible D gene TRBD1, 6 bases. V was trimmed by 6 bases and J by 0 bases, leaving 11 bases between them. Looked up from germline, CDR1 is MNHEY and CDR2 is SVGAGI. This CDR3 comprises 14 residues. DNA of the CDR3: TGTGCCAGCAGAGACAGGTTTGCTAACTATGGCTACACCTTC. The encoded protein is CASRDRFANYGYTF.